A single sample is the source of the 8 T cell receptor beta chains below, sequenced in a study of blood T cell repertoires in COVID-19. Sequenced by immunoSEQ multiplex PCR; TCRdb stores in-frame clones only, minus some. Found here are about 77,000 clones, under 95% of them singletons; the top ten hold about a sixth. Material for sequencing was peripheral blood. The origin of the receptors is a woman older than 75 with active or convalescent COVID-19.

This clone was detected only once. The chain uses TRBV28 and TRBJ1-2; 7 bases align to TRBD1. Germline lookup yields CDR1 MDHEN and CDR2 SYDVKM. Germline trimming cut 8 bases from V and 8 bases from J; bases unmatched to any gene: 8. The CDR3 has 12 residues. CDR3 sequence (DNA): TGTGCCAGCCAGGGGGGCAACTGGGGCTACACCTTC. Amino acids: CASQGGNWGYTF.

J is TRBJ1-1 and V is TRBV9, with D possibly being TRBD1 (5 bases). Germline V gene sequence: CDR1 SGDLS, CDR2 YYNGEE. The CDR3 has 13 residues. Deletions cut 2 bases from V and 4 bases from J, with 9 bases between. The DNA of the CDR3 is TGTGCCAGCAGCGTCGGGGGAGCCACTGAAGCTTTCTTT. Amino acids: CASSVGGATEAFF.

The chain carries TRBV5-8 and TRBJ2-7; D possibly corresponds to TRBD1 (5 bases). The CDR3 spans 12 residues. Trimming removed 4 bases from V and 3 bases from J, with 8 bases in between. Germline CDR1 reads SGHTS; CDR2 reads YDEGEE. CDR3 in DNA: TGTGCCAGCAGCCAGACAGTCTACGAGCAGTACTTC. This translates into CASSQTVYEQYF.

The CDR3 DNA sequence: TGCGCCAGCAGCCAACCTAAACCGGGACAGCCGCCGCACGAGCAGTACTTC. Amino acid sequence: CASSQPKPGQPPHEQYF. The chain uses TRBV4-1 and TRBJ2-7, with 7 bases matching TRBD1. With 2 bases clipped from V and 5 bases from J, the junction kept 15 bases outside the gene matches. Per the germline V gene, CDR1 is MGHRA and CDR2 is YSYEKL. The CDR3 is 17 residues long.

J is TRBJ2-7 and V is TRBV7-9; 11 bases are shared with TRBD2. Looked up from germline, CDR1 is SEHNR and CDR2 is FQNEAQ (reference sequence). The CDR3 has 13 residues. Trimming cost V 3 bases and J 6 bases; bases outside gene matches: 1. CDR3 sequence: CASSLLAGGEQYF. CDR3 nucleotides: TGTGCCAGCAGCTTGCTAGCGGGGGGCGAGCAGTACTTC.

V gene TRBV20-1 combines with J gene TRBJ1-6; TRBD1 matches at 8 bases. V was clipped by 3 bases and J by 8 bases; unmatched bases: 9. Germline CDR1 and CDR2: DFQATT and SNEGSKA (reference sequence). CDR3 size: 15 residues. The CDR3: CSASTGTGGHSPLHF. In DNA, the CDR3 is TGCAGTGCTAGTACCGGGACAGGCGGTCATTCACCCCTCCACTTT.

The rearrangement joins TRBV29-1 to TRBJ1-5, with 8 bases fitting TRBD1. The CDR3 extends over 13 amino acids. Germline V gene data show CDR1 as SQVTM and CDR2 as ANQGSEA. After removal of 4 bases from V and 4 bases from J, the junction contained 3 bases not matched to a gene. CDR3 nucleotide sequence: TGCAGCGTTGCAGGGGGCGCGAATCAGCCCCAGCATTTT. As protein: CSVAGGANQPQHF. The full variable domain, completed using reference TRBV29-1 and TRBJ1-5, is SAVISQKPSRDICQRGTSLTIQCQVDSQVTMMFWYRQQPGQSLTLIATANQGSEATYESGFVIDKFPISRPNLTFSTLTVSNMSPEDSSIYLCSVAGGANQPQHFGDGTRLSIL.

The chain carries TRBV7-2 and TRBJ2-5, with D possibly matching TRBD2 (5 bases). V lost 2 bases and J 2 bases, leaving 6 bases between the germline ends. CDR3 size: 13 residues. In germline, CDR1 is SGHTA, CDR2 FQGNSA. The CDR3 loop is CASSLRGQETQYF. In DNA, the CDR3 is TGTGCCAGCAGCTTACGGGGACAAGAGACCCAGTACTTC.